What follows are 18 T cell receptor beta chains derived from one specimen sequenced in a study of blood T cell repertoires in COVID-19. Sequencing used immunoSEQ multiplex PCR; TCRdb keeps in-frame clones, though not all of them. The sample has 30,000 to 35,000 clones, 65% to 85% seen once. The sequenced material came from peripheral blood. The receptor source for this set is a man between 65 and 79 years old with COVID-19, enrolled during active disease.

The rearrangement uses TRBV19 and TRBJ1-2; TRBD1 is a possible D gene (6 bases). CDR3 length equals 15 residues. Germline assignment: CDR1 LNHDA and CDR2 SQIVND (reference sequence). Trimming removed 8 bases from V and 1 base from J, with 17 bases in between. DNA for the CDR3: TGTGCCAGTGATCGGGGCAGGGGATATAACTATGGCTACACCTTC. Translating gives CASDRGRGYNYGYTF. Together with reference TRBV19 and TRBJ1-2, the CDR3 gives the full variable domain: DGGITQSPKYLFRKEGQNVTLSCEQNLNHDAMYWYRQDPGQGLRLIYYSQIVNDFQKGDIAEGYSVSREKKESFPLTVTSAQKNPTAFYLCASDRGRGYNYGYTFGSGTRLTVV.

This chain links TRBV6-6 with TRBJ2-1; D gene ambiguous. CDR1 is MNHNY and CDR2 is SVGAGI in the germline V gene (reference sequence). Deletions cut 2 bases from V and 2 bases from J, with 10 bases between. The CDR3 is 15 residues long. The CDR3 protein is CASSYGEPAYNEQFF. As DNA, the CDR3 is TGTGCCAGCAGTTACGGAGAGCCCGCCTACAATGAGCAGTTCTTC.

This clone has just a few counts. The chain joins TRBV3-1 (or the pseudogene TRBV3-2) to TRBJ1-1; possibly TRBD1 for D (5 bases). The V gene lost 1 base and the J gene lost 11 bases, with 11 bases spanning the gap. CDR3 length equals 12 residues. Germline V gene lookup returns CDR1 LGHDT and CDR2 YNNKEL (reference sequence). Here the CDR3 reads CASSQGSRAAFF. The CDR3 DNA reads TGTGCCAGCAGCCAAGGTTCCAGGGCGGCTTTCTTT.

J is TRBJ2-2 and V is TRBV25-1, with D maybe TRBD1 (5 bases). This CDR3 spans 13 amino acids. Germline loops: CDR1 MGHDK, CDR2 SYGVNS. With 4 bases removed from V and 8 bases from J, the gap between germline ends came to 11 bases. The CDR3 region is CASSVSGLGELFF. DNA of the CDR3: TGTGCCAGCAGTGTGTCAGGGCTAGGGGAGCTGTTTTTT.

Only a few counts were recorded for this clone. CDR3 residues: CASSLAITSGSPDTQYF. The CDR3 nucleotides are TGTGCCAGCAGCTTAGCCATTACTAGCGGGAGCCCAGATACGCAGTATTTT. This chain joins TRBV7-2 and TRBJ2-3; the match to TRBD2 covers 11 bases. The CDR3 covers 17 residues. In germline, CDR1 is SGHTA, CDR2 FQGNSA. J gave up 4 bases and V 0 bases, and 6 bases lay outside the gene matches.

The chain has TRBV19 and TRBJ1-2; a possible D gene is TRBD1 (6 bases). Trimming stripped 3 bases from V and 4 bases from J, with 12 bases between. This CDR3 comprises 14 residues. Germline CDR1 is LNHDA and CDR2 is SQIVND (reference sequence). CDR3 loop: CASSMEQGLYGYTF. In DNA form, the CDR3 reads TGTGCCAGTAGTATGGAACAGGGTCTCTATGGCTACACCTTC.

This clone appeared once. The rearrangement links TRBV3-1 (or the pseudogene TRBV3-2) to TRBJ2-1; maybe TRBD2 (5 bases). The CDR3 is 11 residues long. The germline V and J ends were trimmed by 11 bases and 9 bases, with 14 bases remaining between them. The germline V gene has CDR1 LGHDT and CDR2 YNNKEL (reference sequence). Written as DNA, the CDR3 is TGTGCCTCCCGGCTAGCAGGTGAGCAGTTCTTC. Residues: CASRLAGEQFF.

V and J are TRBV27 and TRBJ1-1; 7 bases match TRBD1. Germline assignment: CDR1 MNHEY and CDR2 SMNVEV (reference sequence). This CDR3 spans 13 amino acids. The V and J ends lost 6 bases and 1 base, in that order; junction bases with no gene match: 2. The CDR3 nucleotides read TGTGCCAGCAGCCGACAGGGGAACACTGAAGCTTTCTTT. Translation gives CASSRQGNTEAFF.

The chain joins TRBV4-3 to TRBJ1-4, with TRBD1 matching 7 bases. CDR3 length: 16 amino acids. V lost 1 base and J lost 7; bases outside the gene matches: 9. The germline CDR1 and CDR2 sequences are LGHNA and YSLEER. The CDR3 nucleotides read TGCGCCAGCAGCCAAGCGACAGGGAGGTTAGGTGAAAAACTGTTTTTT. Its protein is CASSQATGRLGEKLFF.

The chain combines TRBV6-2 or TRBV6-3 with TRBJ2-7; 13 bases are a match to TRBD2. CDR1 and CDR2 from the germline V gene are MNHEY and SVGEGT. Germline trimming cut 5 bases from V and 7 bases from J; bases unmatched to any gene: 8. This CDR3 comprises 15 residues. CDR3 coding DNA: TGTGCCAGCAGTCGCGGACTAGCGGGAGTGGGTGAGCAGTACTTC. This codes for CASSRGLAGVGEQYF.

The CDR3 spells CASSSQGNGEETQYF. The CDR3 region has the DNA TGCGCCAGCAGCTCACAGGGTAACGGAGAAGAGACCCAGTACTTC. This chain connects TRBV5-1 to TRBJ2-5; D might be TRBD1 (6 bases). The CDR3 is 15 residues long. V lost 3 bases and J lost 3, with 15 bases in between. The germline V gene has CDR1 SGHRS and CDR2 YFSETQ.

V and J are TRBV29-1 and TRBJ1-2; 11 positions match TRBD1. CDR1 is SQVTM, CDR2 ANQGSEA, per germline. There are 13 residues in the CDR3. J lost 7 bases, V lost 2 bases, and 3 bases had no gene match. The CDR3 nucleotides read TGCAGCGTTGAAAGGACAGGGGGCTCTGGCTACACCTTC. It is translated as CSVERTGGSGYTF. The variable domain in full, completed from reference TRBV29-1 and TRBJ1-2, reads SAVISQKPSRDICQRGTSLTIQCQVDSQVTMMFWYRQQPGQSLTLIATANQGSEATYESGFVIDKFPISRPNLTFSTLTVSNMSPEDSSIYLCSVERTGGSGYTFGSGTRLTVV.

The gene calls are TRBV7-9 and TRBJ2-7; 8 bases are shared with TRBD2. J gave up 0 bases and V 2 bases, and 3 bases lay outside the gene matches. Germline CDR1 reads SEHNR; CDR2 reads FQNEAQ (reference sequence). This CDR3 contains 15 residues. Here the CDR3 DNA reads TGTGCCAGCAGCTTAACTAGCGGCCTCTCCTACGAGCAGTACTTC. As protein: CASSLTSGLSYEQYF.

The gene calls are TRBV5-1 and TRBJ1-1, with no clear D. The CDR3 length is 11 residues. The V gene's germline CDR1 is SGHRS and CDR2 YFSETQ. V was shortened by 0 bases and J by 8 bases, with 5 bases between the two germline ends. CDR3 sequence: CASSLGQEAFF. Written as DNA, the CDR3 is TGCGCCAGCAGCTTGGGACAAGAAGCTTTCTTT.

The V call is TRBV27, the J call TRBJ1-1, with TRBD1 as a possible D gene (5 bases). The CDR3 totals 14 residues. Germline CDR1 is MNHEY and CDR2 is SMNVEV (reference sequence). V lost 7 bases and J 4 bases, leaving 16 bases between the germline ends. The chain's CDR3 is CASTDPPGGTEAFF. The CDR3 DNA reads as TGTGCCAGCACTGATCCGCCGGGGGGCACTGAAGCTTTCTTT.

The J gene is TRBJ1-1, the V gene TRBV5-4, with TRBD1 matching 10 bases. Germline V gives CDR1 SGHNT, CDR2 YYREEE (reference sequence). The CDR3 extends over 14 amino acids. Germline trimming cut 4 bases from V and 9 bases from J; bases unmatched to any gene: 9. CDR3: CASSLRDRGFKAFF. In DNA, the CDR3 is TGTGCCAGCAGCCTCCGGGACAGGGGCTTTAAAGCTTTCTTT.

The chain couples TRBV11-2 to TRBJ2-1; tentative D call: TRBD2 (6 bases). V dropped 0 bases and J dropped 1 base, with 13 bases sitting between them. CDR3 size: 17 residues. Germline CDR1 reads SGHAT; CDR2 reads FQNNGV. The CDR3 region has the DNA TGTGCCAGCAGCTTAGATCTAGCGTCGGCATCCTACAATGAGCAGTTCTTC. Translated, it gives CASSLDLASASYNEQFF.

This clone was observed a handful of times. The chain links TRBV19 to TRBJ1-4; 7 bases match TRBD1. V lost 4 bases and J lost 8; bases outside the gene matches: 7. Per germline, CDR1 LNHDA and CDR2 SQIVND (reference sequence). The CDR3 is made up of 14 amino acids. The CDR3 spells CASSRTGRDEKLFF. Written as DNA, the CDR3 is TGTGCCAGTAGTAGGACAGGAAGAGACGAAAAACTGTTTTTT.